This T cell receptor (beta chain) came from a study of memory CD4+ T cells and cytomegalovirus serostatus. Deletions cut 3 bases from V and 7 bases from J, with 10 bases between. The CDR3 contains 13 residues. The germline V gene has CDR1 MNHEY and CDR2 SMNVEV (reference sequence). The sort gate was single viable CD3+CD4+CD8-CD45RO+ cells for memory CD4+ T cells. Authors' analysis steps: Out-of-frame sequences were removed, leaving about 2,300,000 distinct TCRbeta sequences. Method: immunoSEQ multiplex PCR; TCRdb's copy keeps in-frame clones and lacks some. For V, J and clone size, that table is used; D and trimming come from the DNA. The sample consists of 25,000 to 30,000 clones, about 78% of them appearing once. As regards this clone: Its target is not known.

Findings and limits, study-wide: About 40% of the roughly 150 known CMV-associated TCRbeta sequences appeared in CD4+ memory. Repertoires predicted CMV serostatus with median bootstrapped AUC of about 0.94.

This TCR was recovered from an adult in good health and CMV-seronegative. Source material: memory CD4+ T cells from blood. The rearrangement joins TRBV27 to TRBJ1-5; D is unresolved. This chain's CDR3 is CASSLYVNQPQHF. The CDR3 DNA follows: TGTGCCAGCAGTTTGTACGTCAACCAGCCCCAGCATTTT.